This T cell receptor beta chain appears in the sequencing data of a study of blood T cells in healthy people across ages. V was trimmed by 6 bases and J by 5 bases, leaving 13 bases between them. This CDR3 contains 13 residues. This clonotype was seen only a few times. The authors ran a second PCR of about 6 to 11 cycles using a sample-barcoded 5' primer and a J-beta primer mix. TCRdb re-derived calls from the 5' RACE reads in MiXCR, one entry per CDR3 protein. Counted here are 1.5 million or so distinct CDR3 sequences, approximately 42% occurring once; the ten biggest clones make up 7.9%. This clonotype originated in a woman aged 18-29 years in good health. The chain has TRBV12-3 or TRBV12-4 and TRBJ1-2; D is possibly TRBD1 (6 bases). The sequenced sample consisted of blood. The CDR3 here is CASRPTGSYGYTF. The CDR3, as DNA: TGTGCCAGCAGACCCACAGGGTCATATGGCTACACCTTC.